This record looks at one T cell receptor (beta chain) sequence and its context. The data are from a study of blood T cell repertoires in COVID-19. Overall study context: From the United States, Italy and Spain came samples of acute and convalescent COVID-19. T cells, B-cell-depleted T cells, or PBMCs supplied cDNA or gDNA.

V lost 9 bases, J lost 4 bases, and 5 bases stayed unmatched. This CDR3 has 12 residues. Looked up from germline, CDR1 is SNHLY and CDR2 is FYNNEI. The authors' processing: Amplifying reference gene primers gave estimates of nucleated cell counts. Method: immunoSEQ multiplex PCR; TCRdb's copy keeps in-frame clones and lacks some. Clone size and the V and J calls come from that table; the DNA yielded D and trimming. This sample has over 300,000 clones; around 89% occur once, and the top ten carry about 9.9%. Grouping used clinical history reported by participants in a survey and questionnaire. The rearrangement links TRBV2 to TRBJ1-1; 7 bases fit TRBD1. The sequencing input was PBMCs or T cells enriched from blood (not recorded which). The source is a woman in her thirties or forties who had recovered from COVID-19. This chain's CDR3 is CASSGGITEAFF. The CDR3 DNA reads TGTGCCAGTTCAGGGGGTATCACTGAAGCTTTCTTT. The full variable domain, rest sourced from reference TRBV2 and TRBJ1-1, is EPEVTQTPSHQVTQMGQEVILRCVPISNHLYFYWYRQILGQKVEFLVSFYNNEISEKSEIFDDQFSVERPDGSNFTLKIRSTKLEDSAMYFCASSGGITEAFFGQGTRLTVV.